Shown below are 11 T cell receptor beta chains from a single sample sequenced in a study of OX40 agonist ivuxolimab in advanced cancers. Produced via immunoSEQ multiplex PCR; TCRdb's table is partial and in-frame only. The sample contains 25,000 to 30,000 clones, around 82% of which appear only once. The specimen comprised CD4+ or CD8+ T cells sorted from blood, sampled in a trial of the OX40 agonist ivuxolimab. These receptors came from an adult with an advanced solid tumor such as melanoma, head and neck, liver or kidney cancer.

The gene calls are TRBV19 and TRBJ2-3; TRBD1 might be the D (6 bases). V was cut by 5 bases and J by 0 bases, with 15 bases left in between. CDR3 length: 16 residues. Germline V gene data show CDR1 as LNHDA and CDR2 as SQIVND (reference sequence). The CDR3 nucleotides read TGTGCCAGTAGTCCTCCAGGGGCCTTTAGCACAGATACGCAGTATTTT. Translation: CASSPPGAFSTDTQYF.

This clone rates as medium-sized. The sample contains more than one DNA sequence encoding this CDR3. The CDR3 region has the DNA TGTGCCAGCAGTTACCCCGGGAACACTGAAGCTTTCTTT. This encodes CASSYPGNTEAFF. The rearrangement uses TRBV6-5 and TRBJ1-1; D is ambiguous. This CDR3 has 13 amino acids. Per germline, CDR1 MNHEY and CDR2 SVGAGI. The V end was cut by 2 bases, the J end by 1 base, with 5 bases between.

This clone was detected only a few times. The chain couples TRBV2 to TRBJ1-6, with D hard to call. The CDR3 has 17 amino acids. From germline, CDR1 is SNHLY and CDR2 FYNNEI. V gave up 5 bases and J gave up 7 bases, with 21 bases separating them. This CDR3 is CASSPTPGAAGNSPLHF. CDR3 coding DNA: TGTGCCAGCAGTCCAACCCCCGGTGCCGCGGGGAATTCACCCCTCCACTTT.

V gene TRBV19 combines with J gene TRBJ2-3, with D uncertain. Germline V gene data show CDR1 as LNHDA and CDR2 as SQIVND (reference sequence). The CDR3 spans 11 residues. Trimming removed 3 bases from V and 3 bases from J, with 1 base in between. CDR3 region: CASSITDTQYF. CDR3 sequence (DNA): TGTGCCAGTAGTATTACAGATACGCAGTATTTT.

Only one count was recorded for this clone. V gene TRBV19 combines with J gene TRBJ2-7; D is unresolved. V dropped 1 base and J dropped 6 bases, with 10 bases sitting between them. The CDR3 spans 13 residues. In germline, CDR1 is LNHDA, CDR2 SQIVND (reference sequence). The chain's CDR3 is CASSIGQAAEQYF. DNA for the CDR3: TGTGCCAGTAGTATAGGTCAGGCCGCCGAGCAGTACTTC.

The gene calls are TRBV4-1 and TRBJ1-1, with D possibly TRBD1 on 5 matching bases. V was cut by 0 bases and J by 4 bases, with 12 bases left in between. There are 15 residues in the CDR3. Germline lookup yields CDR1 MGHRA and CDR2 YSYEKL. CDR3 nucleotide sequence: TGCGCCAGCAGCCAAGATCTTCCAGGGACCACTGAAGCTTTCTTT. As protein: CASSQDLPGTTEAFF.

This clone was counted between two and nine times. V gene TRBV5-4 combines with J gene TRBJ1-2; D is unresolved. The germline V gene encodes CDR1 SGHNT and CDR2 YYREEE (reference sequence). This CDR3 is built from 14 residues. V lost 7 bases to trimming and J lost 7 bases, with 20 bases between them. The CDR3: CASLNGDAGGGYTF. The CDR3 DNA sequence: TGTGCCAGCCTAAACGGCGATGCTGGTGGTGGCTACACCTTC. Full variable domain (outside the CDR3, taken from reference TRBV5-4 and TRBJ1-2): ETGVTQSPTHLIKTRGQQVTLRCSSQSGHNTVSWYQQALGQGPQFIFQYYREEENGRGNFPPRFSGLQFPNYSSELNVNALELDDSALYLCASLNGDAGGGYTFGSGTRLTVV.

With regard to this clone: Because it lacks the conserved phenylalanine or tryptophan at the end, this CDR3 is likely a read error. The chain links TRBV2 to TRBJ2-7; D gene uncertain. V was clipped by 3 bases and J by 0 bases, with 9 bases between them. The CDR3 spans 14 residues. The V gene's germline CDR1 is SNHLY and CDR2 FYNNEI. As DNA, the CDR3 is TGTGCCAGCAGTGACCACGGTAGCTCCTACGAGCAGTACCTC. Amino acid sequence: CASSDHGSSYEQYL.

V and J are TRBV7-8 and TRBJ2-7; unclear D gene. The CDR3 extends over 12 amino acids. The germline V and J ends were trimmed by 4 bases and 5 bases, with 9 bases remaining between them. Germline V gene lookup returns CDR1 SGHVS and CDR2 FQNEAQ. The CDR3 sequence: CASSSYSDEQYF. In DNA form, the CDR3 reads TGTGCCAGCAGCTCATACTCGGACGAGCAGTACTTC.

CDR3 in DNA: TGTGCCATCAGTTTGGAGGGTGCGGGGTTAGGTACTGAAGCTTTCTTT. As protein: CAISLEGAGLGTEAFF. J is TRBJ1-1 and V is TRBV10-3; no reliable D call. This CDR3 is 16 amino acids long. V was pared by 5 bases and J by 5 bases, with 21 bases between. Germline CDR1 is ENHRY and CDR2 is SYGVKD.

The chain carries TRBV9 and TRBJ1-2; TRBD1 agrees at 7 bases. The CDR3 runs 14 residues. Trimming at V came to 4 bases and at J to 2 bases, leaving 5 bases not matched to a gene. CDR1 SGDLS and CDR2 YYNGEE come from the germline V gene. CDR3: CASSPGTANYGYTF. CDR3 in DNA: TGTGCCAGCAGCCCCGGGACAGCCAACTATGGCTACACCTTC.